The table lists the clone carrying this TCR beta chain with a few counts. This CDR3 is 15 amino acids long. Deletions cut 2 bases from V and 3 bases from J, with 13 bases between. The V gene's germline CDR1 is SGHNT and CDR2 YENEEA. The record originates from a study of T cell repertoires in cytomegalovirus infection. TCRdb fed the reads into MiXCR, producing one record per CDR3 protein. The profile shows around 530,000 distinct CDR3 sequences, 26% of them singletons. V is TRBV11-3 and J is TRBJ1-2; maybe TRBD1 (5 bases). The TCR comes from a human donor in good health (CMV status not recorded). Some clones in this sample may be carry-over from other donors' samples. Material: PBMCs. The CDR3 loop reads CASSLSRGKDYGYTF. For the CDR3, the DNA is TGTGCCAGCAGCTTATCCCGGGGGAAAGACTATGGCTACACCTTC.